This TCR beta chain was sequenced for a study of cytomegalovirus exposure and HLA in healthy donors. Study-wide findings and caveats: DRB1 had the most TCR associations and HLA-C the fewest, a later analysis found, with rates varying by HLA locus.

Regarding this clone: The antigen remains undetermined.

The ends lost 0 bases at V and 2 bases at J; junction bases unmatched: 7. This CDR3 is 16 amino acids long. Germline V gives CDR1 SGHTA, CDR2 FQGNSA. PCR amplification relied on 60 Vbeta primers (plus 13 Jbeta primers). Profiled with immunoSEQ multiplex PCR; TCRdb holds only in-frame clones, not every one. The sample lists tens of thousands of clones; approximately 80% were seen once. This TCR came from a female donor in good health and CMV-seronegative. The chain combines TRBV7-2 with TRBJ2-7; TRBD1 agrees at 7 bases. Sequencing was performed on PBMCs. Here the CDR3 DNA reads TGTGCCAGCAGCTTAGCGAACACAGGGGATACCTACGAGCAGTACTTC. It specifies CASSLANTGDTYEQYF.